This passage covers 14 T cell receptor beta chains from one sample sequenced in a study of shared clonotypes between healthy human individuals. CD45RO-negative, CCR7-selected cells formed the naive CD8 fraction, which excluded terminally differentiated effector memory CD45RA+ cells. TCRdb's copy holds only in-frame clones and misses some; the assay was immunoSEQ multiplex PCR. The data show about 2 million clones, about 94% seen once. Source material: naive CD8+ T cells sorted from blood. The receptors stem from a man between 18 and 35 years old in good health.

The chain has TRBV5-4 and TRBJ1-1, with a possible D match to TRBD1 (6 bases). The CDR3 has 13 amino acids. V lost 4 bases, J lost 3 bases, and 10 bases lay in between. Per germline, CDR1 SGHNT and CDR2 YYREEE (reference sequence). CDR3: CASSRTVDTEAFF. The CDR3 nucleotides are TGTGCCAGCAGCAGGACAGTGGACACTGAAGCTTTCTTT. Supplemented by reference TRBV5-4 and TRBJ1-1, the full variable domain reads ETGVTQSPTHLIKTRGQQVTLRCSSQSGHNTVSWYQQALGQGPQFIFQYYREEENGRGNFPPRFSGLQFPNYSSELNVNALELDDSALYLCASSRTVDTEAFFGQGTRLTVV.

Concerning this clone: The same CDR3 can be traced to other DNA sequences in this sample. The chain joins TRBV13 to TRBJ2-7; TRBD2 agrees at 7 bases. The germline CDR1 and CDR2 sequences are PRHDT and FYEKMQ (reference sequence). The CDR3 is made up of 15 amino acids. V lost 6 bases, J lost 1 base, and 9 bases stayed unmatched. CDR3 region: CASSPGGSGSYEQYF. The CDR3 nucleotides are TGTGCCAGCAGTCCCGGGGGGAGCGGTTCCTACGAGCAGTACTTC.

The chain joins TRBV5-1 to TRBJ2-2; maybe TRBD2 (5 bases). Germline V lookup: CDR1 SGHRS, CDR2 YFSETQ. This CDR3 is 14 amino acids long. Trimming removed 4 bases from V and 6 bases from J, with 13 bases in between. CDR3: CASSPLRGAGELFF. CDR3 DNA sequence: TGCGCCAGCAGCCCTCTCCGGGGTGCCGGGGAGCTGTTTTTT.

The chain employs TRBV2 and TRBJ1-2; D is undetermined. The CDR3 loop spans 10 amino acids. Between the trimmed V and J ends, which lost 4 bases and 6 bases, there was a span of 3 bases. Germline V gene data show CDR1 as SNHLY and CDR2 as FYNNEI. The CDR3 here is CASSGDGYTF. The CDR3 DNA reads TGTGCCAGCAGTGGAGATGGCTACACCTTC.

The chain couples TRBV6-1 to TRBJ2-5, with D tentatively TRBD2 (6 bases). Germline CDR1 and CDR2: MNHNS and SASEGT. This CDR3 region has 13 residues. V lost 4 bases and J lost 2, with 8 bases in between. DNA of the CDR3: TGTGCCAGCAGTGTCGGGACTCAAGAGACCCAGTACTTC. Its protein is CASSVGTQETQYF.

The chain combines TRBV9 with TRBJ2-3, with TRBD2 matching over 7 bases. CDR3 size: 15 residues. The junction had 10 bases not matched to a gene; V was cut back by 4 bases and J by 5 bases. Germline-derived CDR1 and CDR2 are SGDLS and YYNGEE. CDR3 in DNA: TGTGCCAGCAGCTTCTCGGACTTAGCGGGAGATACGCAGTATTTT. Protein sequence: CASSFSDLAGDTQYF.

This clone was detected once. The chain links TRBV7-8 to TRBJ2-7; D possibly matches TRBD1 or TRBD2 (5 bases each). V shed 4 bases and J shed 5 bases, with 18 bases lying between them. There are 15 residues in the CDR3. The germline gives CDR1 SGHVS, CDR2 FQNEAQ. CDR3 protein: CASSSPGQGIHEQYF. DNA of the CDR3: TGTGCCAGCAGCTCTCCGGGGCAGGGAATCCACGAGCAGTACTTC.

Comment on this clone: A junction end diverges from the germline sequence, so it may reflect a read error. The chain links TRBV7-7 to TRBJ2-5; tentative D call: TRBD1 (5 bases). Per germline, CDR1 SSHAT and CDR2 FNYEAQ (reference sequence). This CDR3 contains 14 residues. The CDR3 DNA sequence: TGTGCTAGCAGCTTACTCCCAGGGTCGGAGACCCAGTACTTC. Its translation is CASSLLPGSETQYF.

This clone occurred once. The chain is built from TRBV9 and TRBJ2-7; D call uncertain. Germline-derived CDR1 and CDR2 are SGDLS and YYNGEE. V was cut by 0 bases and J by 0 bases, with 7 bases left in between. The CDR3 has 14 residues. The CDR3 DNA follows: TGTGCCAGCAGCGTAGAGGCGGTCTCCTACGAGCAGTACTTC. Protein sequence: CASSVEAVSYEQYF.

The rearrangement links TRBV11-2 to TRBJ2-2; 9 bases match TRBD2. This CDR3 has 16 amino acids. Losses at the gene ends were 6 bases for V and 9 bases for J; bases not matched to a gene: 14. Germline V gene lookup returns CDR1 SGHAT and CDR2 FQNNGV. The DNA for the CDR3 is TGTGCCAGCAGTCCGGTGACGACTAGCGGAATCTGGGAGCTGTTTTTT. Residues: CASSPVTTSGIWELFF. The full variable domain, completed using reference TRBV11-2 and TRBJ2-2, is EAGVAQSPRYKIIEKRQSVAFWCNPISGHATLYWYQQILGQGPKLLIQFQNNGVVDDSQLPKDRFSAERLKGVDSTLKIQPAKLEDSAVYLCASSPVTTSGIWELFFGEGSRLTVL.

The rearrangement links TRBV5-1 to TRBJ2-3; weak D call: TRBD1 (6 bases). The V and J ends lost 2 bases and 5 bases respectively, with 12 bases between them. Per germline, CDR1 SGHRS and CDR2 YFSETQ. There are 14 residues in the CDR3. The CDR3 loop is CASSFYTGLDTQYF. The CDR3 DNA reads TGCGCCAGCAGCTTTTATACAGGGTTAGATACGCAGTATTTT.

This sequence joins TRBV29-1 and TRBJ1-2; 10 bases align to TRBD1. CDR1 SQVTM and CDR2 ANQGSEA come from the germline V gene. V lost 8 bases to trimming and J lost 3 bases; unmatched junction nucleotides: 9. CDR3 length equals 14 residues. This CDR3 is CSTTGGEVDYGYTF. In DNA form, the CDR3 reads TGCAGCACGACAGGGGGCGAGGTCGACTATGGCTACACCTTC.

This chain links TRBV5-4 with TRBJ2-7; D is uncertain. Germline CDR1 is SGHNT and CDR2 is YYREEE (reference sequence). Between the trimmed V and J ends, which lost 0 bases and 0 bases, there was a span of 7 bases. The CDR3 has 14 residues. This CDR3 is CASSLDLVSYEQYF. The CDR3 bases are TGTGCCAGCAGCTTGGATCTAGTCTCCTACGAGCAGTACTTC.

V is TRBV6-5 and J is TRBJ2-2, with 8 bases fitting TRBD2. Trimming removed 4 bases from V and 1 base from J; junction bases left unmatched: 5. This CDR3 spans 16 amino acids. CDR1 is MNHEY and CDR2 is SVGAGI in the germline V gene. The CDR3 protein is CASSFATSGNTGELFF. The DNA of the CDR3 is TGTGCCAGCAGTTTTGCCACTAGCGGGAACACCGGGGAGCTGTTTTTT.